This entry describes one T cell receptor beta chain. This record belongs to a study of T cell responses to AZD1222 COVID-19 vaccine. TCRdb's table, derived via immunoSEQ multiplex PCR, lists solely in-frame clones and lacks some. The repertoire holds some 110,000 clones, with around 87% as singletons. Trimming left V 5 bases short and J 0 bases short, with 4 bases between. Germline values: CDR1 SQVTM, CDR2 ANQGSEA. CDR3 length: 12 residues. This TCR was recovered from an adult in good health. V gene TRBV29-1 combines with J gene TRBJ2-2; D not certain. The source material was peripheral blood, sampled on day 0 of AZD1222 vaccination. The CDR3 region is CSVKTNTGELFF. CDR3 nucleotide sequence: TGCAGCGTTAAAACGAACACCGGGGAGCTGTTTTTT.